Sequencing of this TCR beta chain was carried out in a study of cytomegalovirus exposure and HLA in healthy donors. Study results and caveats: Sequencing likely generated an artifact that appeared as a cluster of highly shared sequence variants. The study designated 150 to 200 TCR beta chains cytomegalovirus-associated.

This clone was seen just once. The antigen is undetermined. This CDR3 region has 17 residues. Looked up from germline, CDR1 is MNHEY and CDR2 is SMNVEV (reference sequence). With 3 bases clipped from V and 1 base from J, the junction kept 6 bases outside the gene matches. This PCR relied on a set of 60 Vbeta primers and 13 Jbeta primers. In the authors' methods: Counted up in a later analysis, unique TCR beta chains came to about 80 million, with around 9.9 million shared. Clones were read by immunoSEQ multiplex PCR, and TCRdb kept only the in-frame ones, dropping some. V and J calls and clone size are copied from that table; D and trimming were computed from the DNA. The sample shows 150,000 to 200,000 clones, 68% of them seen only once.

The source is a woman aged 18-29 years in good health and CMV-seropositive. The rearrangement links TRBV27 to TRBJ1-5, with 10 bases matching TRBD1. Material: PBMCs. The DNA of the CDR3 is TGTGCCAGCAGTTTTGGGACAGGGGAATTAAGCAATCAGCCCCAGCATTTT. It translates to CASSFGTGELSNQPQHF.